This TCR beta chain was sequenced during a study of regulatory T cells in long-lasting Graves disease. The V end lost 2 bases, the J end lost 7 bases, and 14 bases lay between the germline ends. This CDR3 contains 14 residues. CDR1 is SEHNR and CDR2 is FQNEAQ in the germline V gene (reference sequence). For TCR beta, libraries came from iRepertoire HTBI primers and Arm-PCR of CDR3 regions. TCRdb analysed the multiplex PCR reads with MiXCR anew, one entry per CDR3 protein. Among 550,000 or so distinct CDR3 sequences listed, around 12% were seen once. This clonotype was picked up a small number of times. Time point of the sample: newly diagnosed GD, antithyroid drugs for less than 3 months. Following extraction of RNA from PBMCs, that RNA was used to make the TCR library. This sample also appeared in a second study, on T cells in Graves' hyperthyroidism and ophthalmopathy. As that study records: Patients were excluded for uncontrolled infection, other autoimmune disease, pregnancy or lactation.

The sample here was peripheral blood mononuclear cells (PBMCs), taken at new diagnosis, from a patient treated with antithyroid drugs. This receptor was obtained from a woman aged 30 to 39 with Graves disease. The V call is TRBV7-9, the J call TRBJ1-1, with no clear D. CDR3 loop: CASSLFGDIGEAFF. As DNA, the CDR3 is TGTGCCAGCAGCTTATTCGGTGACATCGGTGAAGCTTTCTTT.